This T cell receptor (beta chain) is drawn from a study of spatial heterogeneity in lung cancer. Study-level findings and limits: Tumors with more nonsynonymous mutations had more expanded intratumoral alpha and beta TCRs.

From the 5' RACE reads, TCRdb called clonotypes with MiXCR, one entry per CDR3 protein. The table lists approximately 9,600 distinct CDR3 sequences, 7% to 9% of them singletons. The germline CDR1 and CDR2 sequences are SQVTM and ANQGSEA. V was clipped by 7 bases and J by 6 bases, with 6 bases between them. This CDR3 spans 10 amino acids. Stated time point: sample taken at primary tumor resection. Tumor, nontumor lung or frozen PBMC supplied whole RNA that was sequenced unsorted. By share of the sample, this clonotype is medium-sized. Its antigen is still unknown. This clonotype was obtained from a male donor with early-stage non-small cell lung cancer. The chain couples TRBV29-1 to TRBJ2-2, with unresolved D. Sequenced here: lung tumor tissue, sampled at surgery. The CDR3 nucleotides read TGCAGCGCCACGTCCGGGGAGCTGTTTTTT. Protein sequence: CSATSGELFF.